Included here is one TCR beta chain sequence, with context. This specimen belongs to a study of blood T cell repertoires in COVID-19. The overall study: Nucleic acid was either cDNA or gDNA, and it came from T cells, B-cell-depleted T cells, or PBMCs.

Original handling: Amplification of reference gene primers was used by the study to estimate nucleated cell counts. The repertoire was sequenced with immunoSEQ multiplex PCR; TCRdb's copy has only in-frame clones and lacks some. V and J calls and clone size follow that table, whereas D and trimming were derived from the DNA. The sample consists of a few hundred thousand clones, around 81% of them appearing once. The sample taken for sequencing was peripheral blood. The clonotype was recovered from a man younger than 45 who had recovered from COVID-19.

CDR3 protein: CASGQGGFEAFF. CDR3 in DNA: TGTGCCAGCGGACAGGGAGGCTTTGAAGCTTTCTTT. V gene TRBV6-5 combines with J gene TRBJ1-1, with 8 bases lining up with TRBD1. The V and J ends lost 8 bases and 7 bases, in that order; junction bases with no gene match: 6. Germline lookup yields CDR1 MNHEY and CDR2 SVGAGI. This CDR3 is built from 12 residues.